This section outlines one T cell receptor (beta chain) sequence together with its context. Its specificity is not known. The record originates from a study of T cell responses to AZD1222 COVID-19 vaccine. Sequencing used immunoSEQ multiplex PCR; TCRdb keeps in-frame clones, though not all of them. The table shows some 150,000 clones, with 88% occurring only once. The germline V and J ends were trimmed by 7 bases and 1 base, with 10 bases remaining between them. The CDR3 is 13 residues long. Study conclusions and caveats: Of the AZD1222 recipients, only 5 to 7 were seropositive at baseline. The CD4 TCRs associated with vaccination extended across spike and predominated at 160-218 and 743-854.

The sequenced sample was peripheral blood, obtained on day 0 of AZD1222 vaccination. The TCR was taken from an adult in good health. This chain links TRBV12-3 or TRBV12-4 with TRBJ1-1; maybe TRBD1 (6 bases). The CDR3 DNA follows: TGTGCCAGCATCTTACAGGGGAACACTGAAGCTTTCTTT. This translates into CASILQGNTEAFF.